A single sample is the source of the 24 T cell receptor beta chains below, sequenced in a study of blood T cell repertoires in COVID-19. The assay was immunoSEQ multiplex PCR, and TCRdb's table has in-frame clones only and misses some. Altogether about 300,000 clones are present, roughly nine tenths being singletons, with the ten largest covering 1.5% to 2%. Material: peripheral blood. Receptors originate from a woman aged 25-40 years with COVID-19, enrolled during active disease.

This CDR3 is CATGFRDRVYGYTF. CDR3 sequence (DNA): TGTGCCACCGGATTCCGGGACAGGGTTTATGGCTACACCTTC. V and J are TRBV7-2 and TRBJ1-2, with TRBD1 matching over 9 bases. After removal of 10 bases from V and 5 bases from J, the junction contained 11 bases not matched to a gene. Looked up from germline, CDR1 is SGHTA and CDR2 is FQGNSA. There are 14 residues in the CDR3.

This rearrangement joins TRBV29-1 to TRBJ2-3; weak D call: TRBD1 (6 bases). V gave up 5 bases and J gave up 4 bases, with 13 bases separating them. Germline V gene data show CDR1 as SQVTM and CDR2 as ANQGSEA. This CDR3 is built from 13 residues. As DNA, the CDR3 is TGCAGCGTTATACAGGGAAGCGCAGATACGCAGTATTTT. Encoded protein: CSVIQGSADTQYF.

The chain combines TRBV2 with TRBJ2-1; tentative D call: TRBD1 (6 bases). The CDR3 loop spans 15 amino acids. Looked up from germline, CDR1 is SNHLY and CDR2 is FYNNEI. V gave up 1 base and J gave up 1 base, with 8 bases separating them. CDR3: CASSEVGQSYNEQFF. The CDR3 nucleotides read TGTGCCAGCAGTGAAGTGGGACAATCCTACAATGAGCAGTTCTTC.

Concerning this clone: The junction shows a germline mismatch at one end, possibly a read error. V usage is TRBV7-9 and J usage is TRBJ2-5; D uncertain. Germline-derived CDR1 and CDR2 are SEHNR and FQNEAQ (reference sequence). CDR3 length: 11 residues. The CDR3 nucleotides are TGTGCCAGCAGCTTTCGAGAGGCCCAGTACTTC. The encoded protein is CASSFREAQYF. Based on the CDR3 plus reference TRBV7-9 and TRBJ2-5, the full variable domain is DTGVSQNPRHKITKRGQNVTFRCDPISEHNRLYWYRQTLGQGPEFLTYFQNEAQLEKSRLLSDRFSAERPKGSFSTLEIQRTEQGDSAMYLCASSFREAQYFGPGTRLLVL.

The chain uses TRBV18 and TRBJ2-2; D is possibly TRBD1 (6 bases). Per the germline V gene, CDR1 is KGHSH and CDR2 is LQKENI. This CDR3 is built from 15 residues. The V end was cut by 6 bases, the J end by 5 bases, with 16 bases between. The CDR3 DNA sequence: TGTGCCAGCTCCCCTACAGTCAGGGGAACCGGGGAGCTGTTTTTT. Translation gives CASSPTVRGTGELFF.

This clone turned up a few times. The V and J genes are TRBV5-5 and TRBJ2-3; 8 bases align to TRBD2. Trimming took 5 bases from V and 4 from J; bases not matched to a gene: 15. This CDR3 has 17 residues. Germline CDR1 and CDR2: SGHKS and YYEKEE (reference sequence). The CDR3 nucleotides read TGTGCCAGCAGGCTGATGTCTACGGGGGGGCCTGCAGATACGCAGTATTTT. Protein sequence: CASRLMSTGGPADTQYF.

V and J are TRBV18 and TRBJ1-3; 9 bases map to TRBD1. V was clipped by 6 bases and J by 0 bases; unmatched bases: 6. CDR1 is KGHSH, CDR2 LQKENI, per germline. The CDR3 contains 16 residues. The CDR3 coding sequence is TGTGCCAGCTCTCCGGGACAGGGCCCCTCTGGAAACACCATATATTTT. Protein: CASSPGQGPSGNTIYF.

The chain recombines TRBV2 with TRBJ2-1, with D possibly being TRBD1 (6 bases). V gave up 8 bases and J gave up 7 bases, with 15 bases separating them. CDR3 size: 13 residues. Germline CDR1 SNHLY, CDR2 FYNNEI. The CDR3 here is CASGTGTRNEQFF. In DNA, the CDR3 is TGTGCCAGCGGAACCGGGACAAGAAATGAGCAGTTCTTC.

The chain employs TRBV5-1 and TRBJ1-3; D uncertain. CDR3 length: 15 residues. Between the trimmed V and J ends, which lost 0 bases and 4 bases, there was a span of 11 bases. Germline V gene data show CDR1 as SGHRS and CDR2 as YFSETQ. CDR3 loop: CASSLAGLPGNTIYF. The DNA for the CDR3 is TGCGCCAGCAGCTTGGCAGGTCTACCGGGAAACACCATATATTTT.

The chain uses TRBV10-2 and TRBJ2-7; 7 positions agree with TRBD1. Germline loops: CDR1 WSHSY, CDR2 SAAADI. Trimming took 3 bases from V and 5 from J; bases not matched to a gene: 7. The CDR3 sequence is 14 residues long. The CDR3 here is CASSDRGNSDEQYF. DNA for the CDR3: TGCGCCAGCAGTGACAGGGGGAACAGTGACGAGCAGTACTTC.

This chain links TRBV6-5 with TRBJ1-2, with TRBD1 as a possible D gene (6 bases). The germline V gene encodes CDR1 MNHEY and CDR2 SVGAGI. Between the trimmed V and J ends, which lost 6 bases and 4 bases, there was a span of 12 bases. The CDR3 runs 13 residues. In DNA, the CDR3 is TGTGCCAGCAGGGACAGCAATCTCTATGGCTACACCTTC. Translation: CASRDSNLYGYTF.

This sequence joins TRBV13 and TRBJ1-3; 7 nucleotides line up with TRBD1. Germline values: CDR1 PRHDT, CDR2 FYEKMQ (reference sequence). V shed 3 bases, J shed 4 bases, and the junction held 6 bases outside the gene matches. This CDR3 has 15 amino acids. Here the CDR3 reads CASSLTGSGGNTIYF. CDR3 in DNA: TGTGCCAGCAGCTTGACAGGGTCTGGCGGAAACACCATATATTTT.

This clone was seen once. The chain has TRBV6-2 or TRBV6-3 and TRBJ1-5, with 12 bases matching TRBD1. The V gene end was trimmed by 5 bases and the J gene end by 0 bases; junction bases not matched to a gene: 14. Germline V CDR1 and CDR2: MNHEY, SVGEGT. The CDR3 consists of 20 residues. CDR3 protein: CASSRPSGTGGIYSNQPQHF. For the CDR3, the DNA is TGTGCCAGCAGTCGTCCTTCCGGGACAGGGGGCATCTATAGCAATCAGCCCCAGCATTTT.

The J gene is TRBJ1-5, the V gene TRBV28; unclear D gene. Germline lookup yields CDR1 MDHEN and CDR2 SYDVKM. The CDR3 loop spans 13 amino acids. V dropped 3 bases and J dropped 5 bases, with 8 bases sitting between them. DNA of the CDR3: TGTGCCAGCAGTTTCAGAAACGATCAGCCCCAGCATTTT. As protein: CASSFRNDQPQHF.

This sequence joins TRBV7-9 and TRBJ1-3; 7 positions agree with TRBD1. Germline lookup yields CDR1 SEHNR and CDR2 FQNEAQ (reference sequence). V trimming: 1 base; J trimming: 8 bases; junction bases outside the gene matches: 8. This CDR3 contains 15 residues. CDR3 sequence: CASSLGGGTGDTIYF. In nucleotides, the CDR3 is TGTGCCAGCAGCTTAGGTGGCGGAACAGGGGACACCATATATTTT.

The chain combines TRBV28 with TRBJ1-1; TRBD1 matches 9 bases. Germline V gives CDR1 MDHEN, CDR2 SYDVKM. Trimming removed 6 bases from V and 6 bases from J; junction bases left unmatched: 11. The CDR3 is made up of 15 amino acids. The CDR3 loop reads CASSPGTGKFAEAFF. The CDR3 DNA follows: TGTGCCAGCAGCCCTGGGACAGGGAAATTCGCTGAAGCTTTCTTT.

J is TRBJ1-5 and V is TRBV12-1. TRBV12-1 is described as a pseudogene. The CDR3 contains 16 residues. The CDR3 loop is CASSFVSCYSNQPQHF. The CDR3 bases are TGTGCCAGCAGCTTTGTTTCGTGCTATAGCAATCAGCCCCAGCATTTT.

The V and J genes are TRBV11-2 and TRBJ1-2; possible D gene TRBD1, 6 bases. This CDR3 has 13 residues. Germline V CDR1 and CDR2: SGHAT, FQNNGV. The ends were cut back, 5 bases at V and 8 bases at J, with 15 bases in the middle. Here the CDR3 DNA reads TGTGCCAGCAGCCTAGGGGGGGATGAAGGCTACACCTTC. Amino acids: CASSLGGDEGYTF.

The chain joins TRBV24-1 to TRBJ2-1, with 9 bases matching TRBD1. Germline V CDR1 and CDR2: KGHDR, SFDVKD. The ends lost 5 bases at V and 7 bases at J; junction bases unmatched: 11. The length of the CDR3 is 16 residues. The chain's CDR3 is CATSGGAGTGINEQFF. In nucleotides, the CDR3 is TGTGCCACCAGTGGAGGTGCCGGGACAGGGATTAATGAGCAGTTCTTC.

The chain employs TRBV5-6 and TRBJ1-1; 8 bases map to TRBD1. Per germline, CDR1 SGHDT and CDR2 YYEEEE. V shed 4 bases, J shed 1 base, and the junction held 6 bases outside the gene matches. The CDR3 sequence is 15 residues long. CDR3 nucleotide sequence: TGTGCCAGCAGCCGCCTCGGGACAGGGAACACTGAAGCTTTCTTT. Its protein is CASSRLGTGNTEAFF.

This chain connects TRBV3-1 (or the pseudogene TRBV3-2) to TRBJ2-1, with D perhaps matching TRBD1 (5 bases). The V and J ends lost 4 bases and 4 bases respectively, with 14 bases between them. Germline V gives CDR1 LGHDT, CDR2 YNNKEL (reference sequence). The CDR3 length is 15 residues. CDR3 in amino acids: CASSPPGYRYNEQFF. Written as DNA, the CDR3 is TGTGCCAGCAGCCCACCCGGGTACAGGTACAATGAGCAGTTCTTC.

This chain links TRBV2 with TRBJ2-5; D perhaps matches TRBD1 (5 bases). From germline, CDR1 is SNHLY and CDR2 FYNNEI. V shed 7 bases and J shed 4 bases, with 22 bases lying between them. This CDR3 contains 16 residues. The CDR3 sequence: CASTLEAGSVGETQYF. As DNA, the CDR3 is TGTGCCAGCACATTAGAAGCAGGGTCGGTAGGAGAGACCCAGTACTTC. Together with reference TRBV2 and TRBJ2-5, the CDR3 gives the full variable domain: EPEVTQTPSHQVTQMGQEVILRCVPISNHLYFYWYRQILGQKVEFLVSFYNNEISEKSEIFDDQFSVERPDGSNFTLKIRSTKLEDSAMYFCASTLEAGSVGETQYFGPGTRLLVL.

The chain is built from TRBV7-3 and TRBJ2-3; 7 bases fit TRBD1. Germline CDR1 SGHTA, CDR2 FQGTGA. Unmatched junction bases numbered 7, after V lost 5 bases and J lost 2 bases. CDR3 size: 15 residues. This CDR3 is CASSQQGMVTDTQYF. In DNA, the CDR3 is TGTGCCAGCAGCCAACAGGGGATGGTCACAGATACGCAGTATTTT.

This sequence joins TRBV5-4 and TRBJ2-2; TRBD2 matches 12 bases. V dropped 0 bases and J dropped 7; count of bases not matched to a gene: 4. The germline gives CDR1 SGHNT, CDR2 YYREEE (reference sequence). The length of the CDR3 is 16 residues. CDR3 nucleotides: TGTGCCAGCAGCTTGGCCCGACTAGCGGGGGACGGGGAGCTGTTTTTT. Translated, it gives CASSLARLAGDGELFF. Combining the CDR3 with reference TRBV5-4 and TRBJ2-2 gives the whole variable domain ETGVTQSPTHLIKTRGQQVTLRCSSQSGHNTVSWYQQALGQGPQFIFQYYREEENGRGNFPPRFSGLQFPNYSSELNVNALELDDSALYLCASSLARLAGDGELFFGEGSRLTVL.